One sample yielded the 13 T cell receptor beta chains listed below, sequenced in a study of metastatic and nonmetastatic thyroid tumors. TCRdb re-called the PCR reads via MiXCR. This table holds 15,000 to 20,000 clones, approximately 12% found once. Treatment of any kind had been given to no patient before thyroid surgery. Sequenced material: tumor tissue. Every receptor here comes from a female donor with papillary thyroid cancer or a benign thyroid nodule (not recorded which). Some clones in this sample may be carry-over from other donors' samples.

This sequence joins TRBV20-1 and TRBJ2-7, with 10 bases that match TRBD1. The germline CDR1 and CDR2 sequences are DFQATT and SNEGSKA (reference sequence). J was trimmed by 3 bases and V by 6 bases; bases with no gene match: 11. CDR3 length equals 15 residues. As DNA, the CDR3 is TGCAGTGCAAGAACCCCAGGACAGGGGGTCTACGAGCAGTACTTC. It specifies CSARTPGQGVYEQYF.

This clone was seen repeatedly, ten times or more. The chain links TRBV5-1 to TRBJ2-1; the D is unclear. The CDR3 contains 12 residues. V lost 0 bases and J 8 bases, leaving 6 bases between the germline ends. Per germline, CDR1 SGHRS and CDR2 YFSETQ. CDR3 sequence: CASSLDGYEQFF. For the CDR3, the DNA is TGCGCCAGCAGCTTGGACGGCTATGAGCAGTTCTTC. The whole variable domain, filled in from reference TRBV5-1 and TRBJ2-1, reads KAGVTQTPRYLIKTRGQQVTLSCSPISGHRSVSWYQQTPGQGLQFLFEYFSETQRNKGNFPGRFSGRQFSNSRSEMNVSTLELGDSALYLCASSLDGYEQFFGPGTRLTVL.

This clone was recorded at least ten times. The chain recombines TRBV6-6 with TRBJ2-7; 7 bases are a match to TRBD1. The trim removed 0 bases at V and 2 bases at J, leaving 4 bases unmatched. Germline CDR1 reads MNHNY; CDR2 reads SVGAGI (reference sequence). The CDR3 is made up of 15 amino acids. The CDR3 sequence: CASSYSTGNPYEQYF. CDR3 in DNA: TGTGCCAGCAGTTACTCGACAGGGAACCCCTACGAGCAGTACTTC.

This clone was recorded at least ten times. The chain recombines TRBV20-1 with TRBJ2-1; 7 bases match TRBD2. CDR1 is DFQATT, CDR2 SNEGSKA, per germline (reference sequence). After removal of 1 base from V and 3 bases from J, the junction contained 9 bases not matched to a gene. This CDR3 is built from 16 residues. The CDR3 DNA reads as TGCAGTGCTAGAGCTCGGGGCGGGAGTGTCTACAATGAGCAGTTCTTC. It yields the protein CSARARGGSVYNEQFF.

This clone came up many times. The chain joins TRBV6-1 to TRBJ1-1; tentative D call: TRBD1 (5 bases). Trimming removed 5 bases from V and 2 bases from J, with 12 bases in between. The CDR3 length is 14 residues. CDR1 and CDR2 (germline): MNHNS, SASEGT. The CDR3 nucleotides are TGTGCCAGCAGTCCCCGCCAGGGAAACACTGAAGCTTTCTTT. Protein product: CASSPRQGNTEAFF.

The table lists this clone with many counts. The chain has TRBV12-3 or TRBV12-4 and TRBJ2-5, with TRBD2 matching over 16 bases. The CDR3 length is 18 residues. The V and J ends lost 3 bases and 3 bases, in that order; junction bases with no gene match: 7. This chain's CDR3 is CASSFSGTSGREKETQYF. In nucleotides, the CDR3 is TGTGCCAGCAGTTTCTCCGGGACTAGCGGGAGGGAAAAAGAGACCCAGTACTTC.

V is TRBV11-1 and J is TRBJ2-1, with TRBD2 matching over 11 bases. The germline gives CDR1 SGHAT, CDR2 FQDESV (reference sequence). The ends lost 3 bases at V and 8 bases at J; junction bases unmatched: 9. The CDR3 consists of 16 residues. CDR3 bases: TGTGCCAGCAGCTTGGATCTAGCGGGAGGAATATATGAGCAGTTCTTC. Its translation is CASSLDLAGGIYEQFF.

The V gene is TRBV29-1, the J gene TRBJ2-7; no clear D. V was clipped by 6 bases and J by 3 bases, with 15 bases between them. Germline V lookup: CDR1 SQVTM, CDR2 ANQGSEA. This CDR3 is built from 13 residues. DNA of the CDR3: TGCAGCGTCCGAGATGTCGGCCGCTACGAGCAGTACTTC. Its translation is CSVRDVGRYEQYF.

The V gene is TRBV7-2, the J gene TRBJ1-1; no definite D call. The CDR3 runs 15 residues. Deletions cut 1 base from V and 4 bases from J, with 13 bases between. The germline CDR1 and CDR2 sequences are SGHTA and FQGNSA. The CDR3 loop reads CASSLDWRASTEAFF. The CDR3 coding sequence is TGTGCCAGCAGCTTAGACTGGCGGGCATCCACTGAAGCTTTCTTT.

Ten or more counts support this clone. A read error may be the cause here, since a much bigger clone is one base away. This chain joins TRBV20-1 and TRBJ2-1, with D unclear. The CDR3 spans 14 residues. The V end lost 3 bases, the J end lost 6 bases, and 15 bases lay between the germline ends. In germline, CDR1 is DFQATT, CDR2 SNEGSKA (reference sequence). CDR3 sequence: CSASRALPTNEQFF. Here the CDR3 DNA reads TGCAGTGCTAGCCGGGCCCTACCCACCAATGAGCAGTTCTTC.

This clone was seen repeatedly, ten times or more. The rearrangement uses TRBV15 and TRBJ2-5; tentative D call: TRBD2 (7 bases). This CDR3 region has 16 residues. From germline, CDR1 is LNHNV and CDR2 YYDKDF (reference sequence). V lost 7 bases and J lost 1, with 19 bases in between. The CDR3 sequence: CATTPGAGVGQETQYF. In DNA form, the CDR3 reads TGTGCCACCACCCCGGGGGCGGGGGTGGGCCAAGAGACCCAGTACTTC.

This clone was seen many times. With a much larger clone just one base away, this may be a read error. The CDR3 region has the DNA TGTGCCAGCAATCGGGGTATTAATCCGGGTACGCAGTATTTT. Its translation is CASNRGINPGTQYF. V is TRBV5-8 and J is TRBJ2-3, with D maybe TRBD2 (5 bases). The CDR3 spans 14 residues. CDR1 and CDR2 (germline): SGHTS, YDEGEE. The germline V and J ends were trimmed by 6 bases and 8 bases, with 19 bases remaining between them. The full variable domain, in which reference TRBV5-8 and TRBJ2-3 provide the parts outside the CDR3, is EAGVTQSPTHLIKTRGQQATLRCSPISGHTSVYWYQQALGLGLQFLLWYDEGEERNRGNFPPRFSGRQFPNYSSELNVNALELEDSALYLCASNRGINPGTQYFGPGTRLTVL.

This clone was counted at least ten times. Other DNA sequences from this sample encode an identical CDR3 as well. The chain uses TRBV11-3 and TRBJ2-1; D possibly uses TRBD1 or TRBD2 (5 bases each). Germline V gene lookup returns CDR1 SGHNT and CDR2 YENEEA. V lost 5 bases, J lost 4 bases, and 15 bases lay in between. The CDR3 sequence is 15 residues long. Here the CDR3 DNA reads TGTGCCAGCAGCCTGGGGCCTCCGGGATACAATGAGCAGTTCTTC. Residues: CASSLGPPGYNEQFF.